The TCR beta chain under discussion was sequenced for a study of tumor-infiltrating lymphocytes in primary liver carcinoma. The wider study: The patient group consisted of men and women aged 30 to 69 years.

With regard to this clonotype: What it binds is not known. This may stem from a read error, because a much larger clone lies one nucleotide away.

Overall study findings and caveats: The study found tumor-adjacent and tumor-blood pairs overlapped less than tumor region pairs. The proportion of top clones found throughout all five tumor regions was only about 7.5-24%.

Unsorted bulk tissue, about 19-32 mg of it, served as the source for co-extraction of RNA and DNA. Every tumor was sampled at five separate regions. The authors made TCR beta cDNA from around 500 ng total RNA with a constant-region primer. Three-round nested multiplex PCR performed with slightly modified ARM-PCR produced the TCR beta libraries. MiXCR, run by TCRdb on the multiplex PCR reads, gives a single entry per CDR3 protein. The table records roughly 100,000 distinct CDR3 sequences, around 84% of them present only once. The sequencing input was liver tumor tissue from sampling region 3. The subset here: tumor region T3, left-lateral pole. The clonotype originates from a middle-aged man with primary liver carcinoma and hepatitis B virus infection.

CDR3 nucleotide sequence: TGTGCCAGTTCTAGCGCGATGGGGAATACGCAGTATTTT. Protein product: CASSSAMGNTQYF. The chain joins TRBV2 to TRBJ2-3; D may be TRBD2 (6 bases). The V gene lost 9 bases and the J gene lost 7 bases, with 17 bases spanning the gap. Germline CDR1 SNHLY, CDR2 FYNNEI. This CDR3 region has 13 residues.